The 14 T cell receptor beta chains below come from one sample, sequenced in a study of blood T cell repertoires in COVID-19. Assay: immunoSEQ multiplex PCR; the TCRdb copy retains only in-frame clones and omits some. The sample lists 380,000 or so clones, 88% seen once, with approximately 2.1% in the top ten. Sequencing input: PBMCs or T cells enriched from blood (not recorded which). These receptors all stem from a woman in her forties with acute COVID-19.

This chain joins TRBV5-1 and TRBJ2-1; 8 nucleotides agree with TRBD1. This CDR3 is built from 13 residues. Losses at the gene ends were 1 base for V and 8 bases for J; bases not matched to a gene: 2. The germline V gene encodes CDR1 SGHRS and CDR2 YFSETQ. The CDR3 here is CASSLQGAYEQFF. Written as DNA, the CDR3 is TGCGCCAGCAGCTTGCAGGGGGCGTATGAGCAGTTCTTC. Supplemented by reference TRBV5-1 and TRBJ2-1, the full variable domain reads KAGVTQTPRYLIKTRGQQVTLSCSPISGHRSVSWYQQTPGQGLQFLFEYFSETQRNKGNFPGRFSGRQFSNSRSEMNVSTLELGDSALYLCASSLQGAYEQFFGPGTRLTVL.

CDR3 DNA sequence: TGTGCCAGCAGCGTAGGCTATGCGAGCACAGATACGCAGTATTTT. It translates to CASSVGYASTDTQYF. The genes are TRBV9 and TRBJ2-3; D is unresolved. The CDR3 contains 15 residues. Germline CDR1 is SGDLS and CDR2 is YYNGEE. Between the trimmed V and J ends, which lost 0 bases and 0 bases, there was a span of 8 bases.

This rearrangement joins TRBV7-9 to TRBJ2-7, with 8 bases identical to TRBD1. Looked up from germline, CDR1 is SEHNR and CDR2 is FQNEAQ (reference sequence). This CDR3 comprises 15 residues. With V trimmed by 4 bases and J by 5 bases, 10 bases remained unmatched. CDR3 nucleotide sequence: TGTGCCAGCAGCTGGCCGGACAGGGATAGCCACGAGCAGTACTTC. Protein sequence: CASSWPDRDSHEQYF.

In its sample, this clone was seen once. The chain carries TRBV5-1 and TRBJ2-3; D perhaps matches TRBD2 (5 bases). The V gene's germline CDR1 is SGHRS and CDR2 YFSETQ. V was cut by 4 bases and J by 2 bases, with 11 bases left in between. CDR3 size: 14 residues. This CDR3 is CASSGGRPTDTQYF. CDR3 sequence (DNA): TGCGCCAGCAGCGGCGGGCGACCCACAGATACGCAGTATTTT.

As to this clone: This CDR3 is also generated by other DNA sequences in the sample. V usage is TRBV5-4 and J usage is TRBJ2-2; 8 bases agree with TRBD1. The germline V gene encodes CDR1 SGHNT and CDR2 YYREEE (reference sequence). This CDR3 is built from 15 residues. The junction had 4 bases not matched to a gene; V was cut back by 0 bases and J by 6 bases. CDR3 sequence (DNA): TGTGCCAGCAGCTTGGGACAGGGGCGGGCCGGGGAGCTGTTTTTT. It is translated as CASSLGQGRAGELFF.

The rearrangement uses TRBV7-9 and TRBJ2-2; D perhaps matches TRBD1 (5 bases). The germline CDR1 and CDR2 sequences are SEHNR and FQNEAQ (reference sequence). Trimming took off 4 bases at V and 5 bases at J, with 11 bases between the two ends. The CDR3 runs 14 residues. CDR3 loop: CASSSRTRTGELFF. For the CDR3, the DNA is TGTGCCAGCAGCTCACGGACACGGACCGGGGAGCTGTTTTTT.

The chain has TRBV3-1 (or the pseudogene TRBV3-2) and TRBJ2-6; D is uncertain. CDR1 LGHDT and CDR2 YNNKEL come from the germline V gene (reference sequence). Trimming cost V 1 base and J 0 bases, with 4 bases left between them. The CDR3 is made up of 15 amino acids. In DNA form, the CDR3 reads TGTGCCAGCAGCCAAGGTCGCTCTGGGGCCAACGTCCTGACTTTC. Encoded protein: CASSQGRSGANVLTF.

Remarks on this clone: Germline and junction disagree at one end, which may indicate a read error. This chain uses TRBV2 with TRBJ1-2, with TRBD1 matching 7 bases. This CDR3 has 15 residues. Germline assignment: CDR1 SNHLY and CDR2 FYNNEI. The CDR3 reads CASTEVQGLFYGYTF. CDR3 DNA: TGTGCCAGCACTGAAGTACAGGGGCTCTTCTATGGCTACACCTTC.

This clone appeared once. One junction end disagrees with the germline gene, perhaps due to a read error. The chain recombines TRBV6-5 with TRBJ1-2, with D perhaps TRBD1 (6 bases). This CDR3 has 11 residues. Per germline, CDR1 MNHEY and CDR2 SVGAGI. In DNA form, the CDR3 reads TGTGCCAGCAAGGCGGGGGCCTTTCATATCTTC. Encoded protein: CASKAGAFHIF.

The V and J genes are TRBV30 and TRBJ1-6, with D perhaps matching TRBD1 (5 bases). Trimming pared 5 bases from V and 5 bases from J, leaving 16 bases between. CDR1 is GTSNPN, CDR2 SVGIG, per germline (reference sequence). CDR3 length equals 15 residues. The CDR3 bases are TGTGCCTGGGCACCACGGGGGGTCAATAATTCACCCCTCCACTTT. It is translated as CAWAPRGVNNSPLHF.

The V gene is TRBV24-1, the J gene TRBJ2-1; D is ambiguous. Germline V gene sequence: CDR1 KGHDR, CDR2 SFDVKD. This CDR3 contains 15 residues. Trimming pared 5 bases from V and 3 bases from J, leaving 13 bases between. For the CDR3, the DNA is TGTGCCACCAGTGTACCTAGTTATGGCTACAATGAGCAGTTCTTC. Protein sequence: CATSVPSYGYNEQFF.

CDR3 sequence reads: CASSSVSGGATDTQYF. DNA for the CDR3: TGTGCCAGCAGCTCCGTTAGCGGGGGGGCTACAGATACGCAGTATTTT. V is TRBV5-6 and J is TRBJ2-3, with 11 bases that match TRBD2. V shed 3 bases and J 3 bases; nucleotides not matched to a gene: 6. Germline values: CDR1 SGHDT, CDR2 YYEEEE. This CDR3 has 16 residues.

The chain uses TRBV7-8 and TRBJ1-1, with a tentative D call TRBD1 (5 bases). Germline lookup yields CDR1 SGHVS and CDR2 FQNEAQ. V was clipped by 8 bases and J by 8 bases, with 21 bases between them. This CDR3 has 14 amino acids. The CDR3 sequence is CASRYRDSSKEAFF. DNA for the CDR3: TGTGCCAGCCGATACCGGGACTCTAGCAAAGAAGCTTTCTTT.

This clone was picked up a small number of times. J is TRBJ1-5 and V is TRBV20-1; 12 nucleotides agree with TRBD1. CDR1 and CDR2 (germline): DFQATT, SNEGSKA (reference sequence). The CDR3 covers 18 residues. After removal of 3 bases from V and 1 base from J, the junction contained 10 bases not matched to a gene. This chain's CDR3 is CSASKGQGAKRSNQPQHF. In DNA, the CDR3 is TGCAGTGCTAGTAAGGGACAGGGGGCAAAAAGGAGCAATCAGCCCCAGCATTTT.